This section outlines one T cell receptor beta chain sequence together with its context. What it recognizes is unknown. Clones were sequenced by immunoSEQ multiplex PCR, and TCRdb holds only the in-frame ones, with some missing. Of 110,000 to 150,000 clones in the sample, 92% were seen once. This sample is part of a study of T cell responses to AZD1222 COVID-19 vaccine. Study summary: Pooling was applied to second doses at about 4 or about 12 weeks.

Regarding the study as a whole: Unmutated regions of variants are reportedly targeted by nearly half of spike-specific TCRs. Across the whole spike, CD4 TCRs peaked at regions 160-218 and 743-854. After the peak T cell response, and only then, were repertoires sampled.

CDR1 is SGHRS, CDR2 YFSETQ, per germline. The CDR3 has 14 amino acids. The V segment lost 4 bases and the J segment 5 bases; nucleotides outside the gene matches: 3. The material sequenced was peripheral blood, taken on day 0 of AZD1222 vaccination. The receptor was isolated from an adult in good health. This chain joins TRBV5-1 and TRBJ1-4; 9 bases are shared with TRBD1. The CDR3 nucleotides read TGCGCCAGCAGCGCGGGACAGGGAAATGAAAAACTGTTTTTT. Translated: CASSAGQGNEKLFF.